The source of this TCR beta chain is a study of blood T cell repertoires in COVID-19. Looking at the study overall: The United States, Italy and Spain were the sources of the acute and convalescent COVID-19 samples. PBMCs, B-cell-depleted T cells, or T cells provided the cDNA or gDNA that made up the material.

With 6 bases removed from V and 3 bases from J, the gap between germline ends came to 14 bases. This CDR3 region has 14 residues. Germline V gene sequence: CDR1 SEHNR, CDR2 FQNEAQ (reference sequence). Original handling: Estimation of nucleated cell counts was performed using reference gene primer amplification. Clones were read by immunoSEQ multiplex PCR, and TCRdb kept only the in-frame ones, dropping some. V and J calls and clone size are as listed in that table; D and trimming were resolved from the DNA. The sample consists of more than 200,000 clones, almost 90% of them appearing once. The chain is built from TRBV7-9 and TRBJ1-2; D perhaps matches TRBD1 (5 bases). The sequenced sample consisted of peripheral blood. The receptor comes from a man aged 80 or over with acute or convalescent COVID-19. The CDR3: CASRPGGEDYGYTF. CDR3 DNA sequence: TGTGCCAGCAGACCGGGGGGGGAAGACTATGGCTACACCTTC. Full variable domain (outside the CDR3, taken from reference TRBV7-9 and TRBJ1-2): DTGVSQNPRHKITKRGQNVTFRCDPISEHNRLYWYRQTLGQGPEFLTYFQNEAQLEKSRLLSDRFSAERPKGSFSTLEIQRTEQGDSAMYLCASRPGGEDYGYTFGSGTRLTVV.